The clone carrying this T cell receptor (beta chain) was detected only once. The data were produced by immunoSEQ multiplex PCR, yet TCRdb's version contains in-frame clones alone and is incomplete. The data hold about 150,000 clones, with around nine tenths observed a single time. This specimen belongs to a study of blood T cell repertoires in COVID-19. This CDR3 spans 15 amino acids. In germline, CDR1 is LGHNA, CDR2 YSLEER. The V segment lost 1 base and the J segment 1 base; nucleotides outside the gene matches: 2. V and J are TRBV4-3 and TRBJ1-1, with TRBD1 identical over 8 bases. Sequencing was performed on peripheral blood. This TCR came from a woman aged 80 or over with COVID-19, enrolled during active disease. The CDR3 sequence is CASSQGDRGNTEAFF. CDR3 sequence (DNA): TGCGCCAGCAGCCAAGGAGACAGGGGGAACACTGAAGCTTTCTTT.